This is a list of T cell receptor beta chains from one sample in a study of OX40 agonist ivuxolimab in advanced cancers. TCRdb keeps only in-frame clones here, not all; method: immunoSEQ multiplex PCR. The sample has roughly 96,000 clones, under 85% seen once. The sequences come from CD4+ or CD8+ T cells sorted from blood, collected in a trial of the OX40 agonist ivuxolimab. The receptors originated from an adult with an advanced solid tumor such as melanoma, head and neck, liver or kidney cancer. Both conserved end residues are part of each CDR3. The D gene is left open where the match is weak. Expanded clones are given a class, and other clones once, few, many or no size at all.

j_call | v_call | d_call | clone_size | cdr3_aa | cdr3_nt
TRBJ1-4 | TRBV7-6 | NA | NA | CASSRQATNEKLFF | TGTGCCAGCAGCCGACAGGCCACTAATGAAAAACTGTTTTTT
TRBJ1-4 | TRBV5-1 | NA | NA | CASSPGRGNEKLFF | TGCGCCAGCAGCCCCGGCAGGGGTAATGAAAAACTGTTTTTT
TRBJ1-1 | TRBV2 | NA | NA | CASSVGVNTEAFF | TGTGCCAGCAGTGTCGGGGTGAACACTGAAGCTTTCTTT
TRBJ1-4 | TRBV2 | NA | NA | CASGLTGSTNEKLFF | TGTGCCAGCGGATTAACAGGGTCAACTAATGAAAAACTGTTTTTT
TRBJ1-2 | TRBV19 | TRBD1 | NA | CASSLSQGIVYGYTF | TGTGCCAGTAGTCTCTCACAGGGGATAGTCTATGGCTACACCTTC
TRBJ2-7 | TRBV2 | NA | NA | CASSEPRTSYEQYF | TGTGCCAGCAGTGAGCCCCGCACCTCCTACGAGCAGTACTTC
TRBJ1-1 | TRBV10-3 | TRBD1 | NA | CAISGLPGQGSTEAFF | TGTGCCATCAGTGGGTTACCGGGACAGGGGTCCACTGAAGCTTTCTTT
TRBJ1-1 | TRBV9 | NA | NA | CASSATQNTEAFF | TGTGCCAGCAGCGCCACACAGAACACTGAAGCTTTCTTT
TRBJ2-1 | TRBV4-1 | NA | NA | CASSQVIDNEQFF | TGCGCCAGCAGCCAAGTGATTGACAATGAGCAGTTCTTC
TRBJ2-6 | TRBV5-8 | TRBD1 | NA | CASSRRGPGANVLTF | TGTGCCAGCAGCCGCAGGGGGCCTGGGGCCAACGTCCTGACTTTC
TRBJ2-7 | TRBV5-1 | NA | few | CASSVQRSSYEQYF | TGCGCCAGCAGCGTACAGCGGAGCTCCTACGAGCAGTACTTC
TRBJ1-5 | TRBV14 | NA | NA | CASSQDMAQPQHF | TGTGCCAGCAGCCAAGATATGGCTCAGCCCCAGCATTTT
TRBJ2-7 | TRBV6-1 | NA | once | CASSVAVVGYEQYF | TGTGCCAGCAGTGTGGCTGTAGTAGGGTACGAGCAGTACTTC
TRBJ2-6 | TRBV2 | NA | NA | CASSAGAGGANVLTF | TGTGCCAGCAGTGCTGGGGCGGGTGGGGCCAACGTCCTGACTTTC
TRBJ2-5 | TRBV6-1 | TRBD1 | NA | CASSDYGQAQETQYF | TGTGCCAGCAGCGATTACGGACAGGCGCAAGAGACCCAGTACTTC
TRBJ2-3 | TRBV6-5 | TRBD1 | NA | CASSYGTGVADTQYF | TGTGCCAGCAGTTACGGGACAGGGGTGGCAGATACGCAGTATTTT
TRBJ2-7 | TRBV4-1 | NA | NA | CASSQSVPYEQYF | TGCGCCAGCAGCCAATCTGTCCCCTACGAGCAGTACTTC
TRBJ1-4 | TRBV7-2 | NA | NA | CASSLGLGREKLFF | TGTGCCAGCAGCTTAGGGCTGGGACGAGAAAAACTGTTTTTT
TRBJ1-4 | TRBV18 | TRBD1 | few | CASSPKGQAVATNEKLFF | TGTGCCAGCTCACCTAAGGGACAGGCTGTTGCAACTAATGAAAAACTGTTTTTT
TRBJ1-5 | TRBV18 | NA | NA | CASSPTSGGVRDQPQHF | TGTGCCAGCTCACCGACCTCGGGGGGGGTTAGGGATCAGCCCCAGCATTTT
TRBJ2-5 | TRBV5-6 | NA | NA | CASAAGIQETQYF | TGTGCCAGCGCCGCAGGGATACAAGAGACCCAGTACTTC
TRBJ1-3 | TRBV12-2 | NA | NA | CASRLAGTGVFSGNTIYF | TGTGCAAGTCGCTTAGCAGGGACAGGGGTTTTTTCTGGAAACACCATATATTTT
TRBJ2-4 | TRBV5-5 | NA | NA | CASSLSPNIQYF | TGTGCCAGCAGCTTGTCCCCGAACATTCAGTACTTC
TRBJ2-3 | TRBV30 | NA | NA | CAWSVDPHTQYF | TGTGCCTGGAGTGTAGATCCTCATACGCAGTATTTT
TRBJ1-5 | TRBV6-6 | NA | NA | CASSYVNQPQHF | TGTGCCAGCAGTTACGTTAATCAGCCCCAGCATTTT
TRBJ1-3 | TRBV4-2 | NA | few | CASSQTLSSGNTIYF | TGTGCCAGCAGCCAAACACTATCCTCTGGAAACACCATATATTTT
TRBJ2-1 | TRBV4-3 | NA | NA | CASSQDRASSYNEQFF | TGCGCCAGCAGCCAAGATAGGGCGAGCTCCTACAATGAGCAGTTCTTC
TRBJ2-2 | TRBV5-6 | TRBD2 | NA | CASSLVRVAGLNTGELFF | TGTGCCAGCAGCTTGGTGAGGGTAGCGGGATTGAACACCGGGGAGCTGTTTTTT
TRBJ1-5 | TRBV28 | NA | NA | CATLGGMKMSNQPQHF | TGTGCCACCCTAGGCGGGATGAAGATGAGCAATCAGCCCCAGCATTTT
TRBJ1-2 | TRBV19 | TRBD1 | NA | CASSTDRGPALGYTF | TGTGCCAGTAGTACGGACAGGGGCCCTGCGCTGGGCTACACCTTC
TRBJ2-7 | TRBV7-6 | TRBD1 | NA | CASSKRDRASEEQYF | TGTGCCAGCAGCAAGCGGGACAGGGCCAGCGAGGAGCAGTACTTC
TRBJ1-1 | TRBV18 | NA | NA | CASSPPARPLQAFF | TGTGCCAGCTCACCCCCGGCCCGGCCCCTCCAAGCTTTCTTT
TRBJ1-2 | TRBV19 | TRBD1 | NA | CASSTRTGGSFSYGYTF | TGTGCCAGTAGTACTCGGACAGGGGGCTCTTTCAGCTATGGCTACACCTTC
TRBJ1-5 | TRBV6-5 | NA | NA | CASSYSAYNQPQHF | TGTGCCAGCAGTTACTCGGCCTACAATCAGCCCCAGCATTTT
TRBJ2-2 | TRBV15 | NA | NA | CATSRDLTGELFF | TGTGCCACCAGCAGAGATCTCACCGGGGAGCTGTTTTTT
TRBJ2-3 | TRBV5-1 | TRBD2 | NA | CASSLGSGSDTQYF | TGCGCCAGCAGCTTGGGTAGCGGGTCAGATACGCAGTATTTT
TRBJ1-6 | TRBV30 | NA | NA | CAWSYREGDNSPLHF | TGTGCCTGGAGTTACAGGGAAGGGGATAATTCACCCCTCCACTTT